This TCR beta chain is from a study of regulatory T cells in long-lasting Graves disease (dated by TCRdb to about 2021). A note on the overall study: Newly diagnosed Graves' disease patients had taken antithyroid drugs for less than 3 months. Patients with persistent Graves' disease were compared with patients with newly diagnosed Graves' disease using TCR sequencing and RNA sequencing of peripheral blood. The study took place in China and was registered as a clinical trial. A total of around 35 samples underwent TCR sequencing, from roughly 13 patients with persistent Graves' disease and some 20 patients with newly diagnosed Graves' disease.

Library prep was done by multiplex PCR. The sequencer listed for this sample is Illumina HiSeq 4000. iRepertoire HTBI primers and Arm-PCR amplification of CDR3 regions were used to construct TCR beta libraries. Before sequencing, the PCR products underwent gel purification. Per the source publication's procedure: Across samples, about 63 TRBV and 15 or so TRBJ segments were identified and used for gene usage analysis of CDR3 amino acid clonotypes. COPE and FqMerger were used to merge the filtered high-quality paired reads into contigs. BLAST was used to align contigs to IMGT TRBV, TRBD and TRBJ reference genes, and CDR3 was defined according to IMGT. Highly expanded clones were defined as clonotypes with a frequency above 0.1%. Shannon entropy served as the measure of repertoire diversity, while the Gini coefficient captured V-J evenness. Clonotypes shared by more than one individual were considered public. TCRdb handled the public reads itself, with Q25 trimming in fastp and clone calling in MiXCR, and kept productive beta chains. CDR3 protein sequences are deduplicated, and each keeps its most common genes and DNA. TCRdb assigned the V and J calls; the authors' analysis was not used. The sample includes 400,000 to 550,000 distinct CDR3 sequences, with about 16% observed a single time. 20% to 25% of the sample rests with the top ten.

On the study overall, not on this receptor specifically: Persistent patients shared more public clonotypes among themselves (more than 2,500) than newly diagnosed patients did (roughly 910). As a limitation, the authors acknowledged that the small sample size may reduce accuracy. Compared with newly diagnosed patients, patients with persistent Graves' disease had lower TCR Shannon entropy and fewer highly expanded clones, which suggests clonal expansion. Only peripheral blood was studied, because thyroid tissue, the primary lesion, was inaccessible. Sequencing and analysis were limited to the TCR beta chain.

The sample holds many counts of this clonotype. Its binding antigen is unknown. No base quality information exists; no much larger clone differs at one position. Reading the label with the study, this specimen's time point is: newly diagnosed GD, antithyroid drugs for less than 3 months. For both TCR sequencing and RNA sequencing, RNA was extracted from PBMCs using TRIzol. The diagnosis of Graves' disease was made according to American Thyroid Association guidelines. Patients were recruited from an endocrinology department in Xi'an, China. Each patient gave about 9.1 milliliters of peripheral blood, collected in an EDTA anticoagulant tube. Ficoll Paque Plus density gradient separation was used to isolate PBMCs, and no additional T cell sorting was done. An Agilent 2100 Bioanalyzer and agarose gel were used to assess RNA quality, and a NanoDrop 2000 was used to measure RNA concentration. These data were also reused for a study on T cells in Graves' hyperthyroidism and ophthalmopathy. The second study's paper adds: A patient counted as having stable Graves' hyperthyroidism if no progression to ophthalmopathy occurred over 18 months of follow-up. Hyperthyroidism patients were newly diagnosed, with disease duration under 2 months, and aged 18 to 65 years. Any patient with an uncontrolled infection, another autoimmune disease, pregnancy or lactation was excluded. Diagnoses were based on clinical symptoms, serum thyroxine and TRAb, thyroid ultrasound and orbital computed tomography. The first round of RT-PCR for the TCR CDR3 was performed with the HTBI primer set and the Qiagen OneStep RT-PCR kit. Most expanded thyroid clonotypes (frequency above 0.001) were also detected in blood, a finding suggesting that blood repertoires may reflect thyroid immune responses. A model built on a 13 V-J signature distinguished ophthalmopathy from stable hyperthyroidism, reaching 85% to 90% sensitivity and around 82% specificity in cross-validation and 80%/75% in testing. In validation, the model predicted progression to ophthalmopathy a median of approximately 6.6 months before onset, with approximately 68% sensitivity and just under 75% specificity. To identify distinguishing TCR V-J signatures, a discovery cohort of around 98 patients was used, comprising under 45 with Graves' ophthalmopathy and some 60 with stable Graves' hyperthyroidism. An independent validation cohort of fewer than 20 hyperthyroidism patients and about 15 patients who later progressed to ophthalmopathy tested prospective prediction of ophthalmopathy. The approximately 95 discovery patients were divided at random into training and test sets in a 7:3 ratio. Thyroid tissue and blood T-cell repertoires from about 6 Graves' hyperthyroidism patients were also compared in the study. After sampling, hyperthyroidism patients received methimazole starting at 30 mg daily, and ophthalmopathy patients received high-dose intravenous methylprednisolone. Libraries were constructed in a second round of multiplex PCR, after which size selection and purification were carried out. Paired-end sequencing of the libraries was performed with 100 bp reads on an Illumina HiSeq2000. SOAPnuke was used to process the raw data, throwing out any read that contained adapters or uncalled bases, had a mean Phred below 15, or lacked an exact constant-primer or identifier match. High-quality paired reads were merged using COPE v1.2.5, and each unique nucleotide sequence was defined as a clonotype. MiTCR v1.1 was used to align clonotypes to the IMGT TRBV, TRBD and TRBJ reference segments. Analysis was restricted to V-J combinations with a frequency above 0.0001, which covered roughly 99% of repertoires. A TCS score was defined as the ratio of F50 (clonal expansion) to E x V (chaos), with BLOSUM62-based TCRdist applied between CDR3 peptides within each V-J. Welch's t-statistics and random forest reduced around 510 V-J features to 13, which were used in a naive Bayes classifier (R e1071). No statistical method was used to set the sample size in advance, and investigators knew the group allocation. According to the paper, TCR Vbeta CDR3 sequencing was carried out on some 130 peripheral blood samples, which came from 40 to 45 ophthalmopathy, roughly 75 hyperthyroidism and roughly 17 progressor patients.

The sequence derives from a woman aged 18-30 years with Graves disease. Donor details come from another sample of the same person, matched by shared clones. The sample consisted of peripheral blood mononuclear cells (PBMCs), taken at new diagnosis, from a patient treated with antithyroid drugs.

The DNA is as follows: TGTGCCAGCAGTTCGGGACCAGCCGAGGGGTACTTC. It translates as CASSSGPAEGYF. The chain uses TRBV28 and TRBJ2-7; the D gene could be TRBD1 or TRBD2, each one agreeing over 5 bases. From the cysteine up to the phenylalanine, the CDR3 has a length of 12 residues. Of all the DNA, just the CDR3 is kept, 36 bases in frame from base 1. From the germline V gene, CDR1 is MDHEN and CDR2 is SYDVKM. V loses 4 bases of germline sequence and J loses 12 bases, and the interval between the two ends is 16 bases.